This is a list of T cell receptor beta chains from one sample in a study of blood T cell repertoires in COVID-19. The repertoire was sequenced with immunoSEQ multiplex PCR; TCRdb's copy has only in-frame clones and lacks some. The repertoire holds fewer than 500,000 clones, with about 90% as singletons. The source material was peripheral blood. The receptors stem from a man aged 18 to 35 with COVID-19, enrolled during active disease. Each CDR3 is given with its conserved first and last residue. The D gene is left open where the match is weak. Only part of the rows carry a size: once, few, many, or a class if the clone is expanded.

V gene	CDR3 length	J gene	clone size	D gene	CDR3 DNA	CDR3 protein
TRBV6-5	15	TRBJ1-1	NA	TRBD1	TGTGCCAGCAGTACGGACAGGGGGCGAGACACTGAAGCTTTCTTT	CASSTDRGRDTEAFF
TRBV18	15	TRBJ2-1	NA	NA	TGTGCCAGCTCACCACAGTATGGCAGAAATAATGAGCAGTTCTTC	CASSPQYGRNNEQFF
TRBV6-6	15	TRBJ2-2	NA	TRBD1	TGTGCCAGCAGTCGGGACAGGGGGTTAACCGGGGAGCTGTTTTTT	CASSRDRGLTGELFF
TRBV5-4	14	TRBJ1-2	NA	NA	TGTGCCAGCAGCTTGGGCCCCCAGGGCGCTGGCTACACCTTC	CASSLGPQGAGYTF
TRBV5-4	11	TRBJ1-1	NA	NA	TGTGCCAGCAGCTTGAGTCTACGGGGTTTCTTT	CASSLSLRGFF
TRBV2	14	TRBJ1-5	NA	NA	TGTGCCAGCAGTGAACGGAGGGCCGATCAGCCCCAGCATTTT	CASSERRADQPQHF
TRBV29-1	14	TRBJ1-2	NA	NA	TGCAGCGTTCTCAGAGGACAGTCTAACTATGGCTACACCTTC	CSVLRGQSNYGYTF
TRBV2	16	TRBJ2-2	NA	NA	TGTGCCAGCAGTCCCCACCCGCGACTCGCCACCGGGGAGCTGTTTTTT	CASSPHPRLATGELFF
TRBV7-9	14	TRBJ2-7	NA	TRBD2	TGTGCCAGCAGCGTCCCTAGCGGGGGGGGAGAGCAGTACTTC	CASSVPSGGGEQYF
TRBV27	14	TRBJ2-2	NA	NA	TGTGCCAGCTCCAAGGGGACGAACACCGGGGAGCTGTTTTTT	CASSKGTNTGELFF
TRBV19	15	TRBJ2-1	NA	TRBD2	TGTGCCAGTACCCCTGGGCTAGCGGGGCGGAATGAGCAGTTCTTC	CASTPGLAGRNEQFF
TRBV29-1	15	TRBJ2-7	NA	TRBD2	TGCAGCGTGACAGTAGGACTAGCGGGGTCCTACGAGCAGTACTTC	CSVTVGLAGSYEQYF
TRBV5-1	15	TRBJ2-2	NA	TRBD1	TGCGCCAGCAGCCCGGACAGGGTTGGCACCGGGGAGCTGTTTTTT	CASSPDRVGTGELFF
TRBV6-1	16	TRBJ1-5	NA	TRBD1	TGTGCCAGCAGTGTACGGACAGGGCGGGGCAATCAGCCCCAGCATTTT	CASSVRTGRGNQPQHF
TRBV2	14	TRBJ1-2	NA	TRBD1	TGTGCCAGCACAGGCTTGGACAGGGTTATGGGCTACACCTTC	CASTGLDRVMGYTF
TRBV7-8	18	TRBJ2-2	NA	TRBD2	TGTGCCAGCAGCTCCGTGACTAGCGGGGGGGGTTACACCGGGGAGCTGTTTTTT	CASSSVTSGGGYTGELFF
TRBV19	15	TRBJ1-2	NA	NA	TGTGCCAGTAGTATAGGGCTTCCCCCTAACTATGGCTACACCTTC	CASSIGLPPNYGYTF
TRBV5-4	16	TRBJ2-7	NA	NA	TGTGCCAGCAGCCCTGCCGCGGGACTTCCGAGTTACGAGCAGTACTTC	CASSPAAGLPSYEQYF
TRBV19	15	TRBJ2-1	NA	TRBD2	TGTGCCAGTAGTATGGGAGCGGGAGTACGGTATGAGCAGTTCTTC	CASSMGAGVRYEQFF
TRBV4-1	13	TRBJ2-7	NA	NA	TGCGCCAGCAGCAGCCGTGCAGGGCGCGAGCAGTACTTC	CASSSRAGREQYF
TRBV19	14	TRBJ1-2	NA	NA	TGTGCCACCAGTGGGCGCCCAGCTAACTATGGCTACACCTTC	CATSGRPANYGYTF
TRBV28	11	TRBJ2-3	NA	NA	TGTGCCAGCAGTTCAGGGTATACGCAGTATTTT	CASSSGYTQYF
TRBV5-1	17	TRBJ2-3	NA	TRBD2	TGCGCCAGCAGCCCCCCACTAGCGGGGGAGCTCACAGATACGCAGTATTTT	CASSPPLAGELTDTQYF
TRBV19	13	TRBJ1-5	NA	NA	TGTGCCAGTAGTATCCGATTAGATCAGCCCCAGCATTTT	CASSIRLDQPQHF
TRBV11-2	14	TRBJ1-2	NA	NA	TGTGCCAGCAGTCGTATACAGGAGAACTATGGCTACACCTTC	CASSRIQENYGYTF
TRBV30	16	TRBJ2-7	NA	TRBD2	TGTGCCTGGAGTGTACGTAGACTAGCGGTAGGATACGAGCAGTACTTC	CAWSVRRLAVGYEQYF
TRBV10-1	13	TRBJ1-1	NA	TRBD1	TGCGCCAGCAGGCTACAGGGGGGCACTGAAGCTTTCTTT	CASRLQGGTEAFF
TRBV7-9	12	TRBJ1-2	NA	NA	TGTGCCAGCAGCTTAGCGCTCGGGGGCTACACCTTC	CASSLALGGYTF
TRBV5-6	13	TRBJ1-2	NA	NA	TGTGCCAGCAGCTTATCGGCGGGGTACGGCTACACCTTC	CASSLSAGYGYTF
TRBV12-3/TRBV12-4	13	TRBJ1-2	NA	TRBD1	TGTGCCAGCAGTTTGGACAGGGTGTATGGCTACACCTTC	CASSLDRVYGYTF
TRBV27	14	TRBJ2-3	NA	TRBD1	TGTGCCAGCAGTTTTACCGACAGGGCATATACGCAGTATTTT	CASSFTDRAYTQYF
TRBV12-3/TRBV12-4	13	TRBJ1-5	NA	NA	TGTGCCAGCAGTTTTTCGGGCAATCAGCCCCAGCATTTT	CASSFSGNQPQHF
TRBV5-1	16	TRBJ2-3	NA	TRBD1	TGCGCCAGCAGCGGAACAGGGGGCGCGGGCTCAGATACGCAGTATTTT	CASSGTGGAGSDTQYF
TRBV18	14	TRBJ1-4	NA	NA	TGTGCCAGCTCACCCAGTATCACTAATGAAAAACTGTTTTTT	CASSPSITNEKLFF
TRBV18	15	TRBJ2-7	NA	TRBD1	TGTGCCAGCTCACCCGGGACAGGGGAGACTTACGAGCAGTACTTC	CASSPGTGETYEQYF
TRBV10-3	15	TRBJ2-7	once	TRBD1	TGTGCCATCACTGCCTATCAGGGGGCGAGGGCCGAGCAGTACTTC	CAITAYQGARAEQYF
TRBV2	13	TRBJ2-5	NA	TRBD2	TGTGCCAGCAACGGGGAGGGGAGGGAGACCCAGTACTTC	CASNGEGRETQYF
TRBV5-1	15	TRBJ2-6	NA	NA	TGCGCCAGCAGCCGTGACATTTCTGGGGCCAACGTCCTGACTTTC	CASSRDISGANVLTF
TRBV6-1	16	TRBJ2-2	once	TRBD2	TGTGCCAGCAGTGCTCTAGCGGGAGGACACACCGGGGAGCTGTTTTTT	CASSALAGGHTGELFF
TRBV27	15	TRBJ1-5	NA	NA	TGTGCCAGCAGTCTCATAAGGGGCACAAATCAGCCCCAGCATTTT	CASSLIRGTNQPQHF
TRBV20-1	15	TRBJ2-1	NA	TRBD2	TGCAGTGCTAGTGGGGCTAGCGGGAGGGACAATGAGCAGTTCTTC	CSASGASGRDNEQFF
TRBV2	13	TRBJ1-5	NA	TRBD1	TGTGCCAGCAGGGATGACAGGGATCAGCCCCAGCATTTT	CASRDDRDQPQHF
TRBV6-5	14	TRBJ1-5	once	TRBD1	TGTGCCAGCGGCAGGGGGCTCAGCAATCAGCCCCAGCATTTT	CASGRGLSNQPQHF
TRBV5-4	16	TRBJ2-1	NA	TRBD2	TGTGCCAGCAGCTTGGGGCTAGCGGGGTCCTACAATGAGCAGTTCTTC	CASSLGLAGSYNEQFF
TRBV15	16	TRBJ2-2	NA	TRBD2	TGTGCCACCAGCACTCTAGCGGGGGGGCGCACCGGGGAGCTGTTTTTT	CATSTLAGGRTGELFF
TRBV6-6	13	TRBJ2-7	NA	NA	TGTGCCAGCAGTGCCGGGAACTCGCTTGAGCAGTACTTC	CASSAGNSLEQYF
TRBV6-5	15	TRBJ2-5	once	NA	TGTGCCAGCAGCCACTCCGGGTTGCCTAGCGAGACCCAGTACTTC	CASSHSGLPSETQYF
TRBV19	15	TRBJ1-1	NA	TRBD1	TGTGCCAGTAGTTCAGGGACAGGGAGGAATACTGAAGCTTTCTTT	CASSSGTGRNTEAFF
TRBV7-5	18	TRBJ1-2	NA	NA	TGTGTCAGAAGCTTAATCAACCTTGGCGGAGACAGAACTTTCGGCTACACCTTC	CVRSLINLGGDRTFGYTF
TRBV9	14	TRBJ1-2	NA	NA	TGTGCCAGCAGCGTCGGGTCCGGCGGCTATGGCTACACCTTC	CASSVGSGGYGYTF
TRBV11-3	14	TRBJ2-7	NA	NA	TGTGCCAGCAGCTTAGAGGAGAGCTCCTACGAGCAGTACTTC	CASSLEESSYEQYF
TRBV2	15	TRBJ2-2	few	NA	TGTGCCAGCAGTGAAGAGGTCCAGGGCCCAGAGGAGCTGTTTTTT	CASSEEVQGPEELFF
TRBV29-1	15	TRBJ2-5	NA	NA	TGCAGCGTTGATAGACGCGGCAGGGGAAATGAGACCCAGTACTTC	CSVDRRGRGNETQYF
TRBV3-1/TRBV3-2	16	TRBJ1-1	once	TRBD1	TGTGCCAGCAGCCAAGACGGGACAGGGTTGAACACTGAAGCTTTCTTT	CASSQDGTGLNTEAFF
TRBV2	14	TRBJ2-7	once	NA	TGTGCCAGCAGTGAAGCGCTCAGGGAAGGCGAGCAGTACTTC	CASSEALREGEQYF
TRBV16	17	TRBJ1-5	NA	NA	TGTGCCAGCAGCCAATTGGGGAGTCGGGTTAGCAATCAGCCCCAGCATTTT	CASSQLGSRVSNQPQHF
TRBV5-1	13	TRBJ2-3	NA	NA	TGCGCCAGCAGCGGGGGCCACACAGATACGCAGTATTTT	CASSGGHTDTQYF
TRBV5-8	14	TRBJ2-7	NA	NA	TGTGCCAGCAGCGCACACAGGCTCTCCTACGAGCAGTACTTC	CASSAHRLSYEQYF
TRBV10-3	15	TRBJ2-2	NA	NA	TGTGCCATCAGTGAGAGGACACCGAACACCGGGGAGCTGTTTTTT	CAISERTPNTGELFF
TRBV7-8	17	TRBJ2-2	NA	TRBD1	TGTGCCAGCAGCTTAGGTGGCAGGGGGCGAGTAAACGGGGAGCTGTTTTTT	CASSLGGRGRVNGELFF